This T cell receptor beta chain was found in a study of shared clonotypes between healthy human individuals. Study context: Each donor contributed plates that comprised three CD4 naive, three CD4 memory, two CD8 naive and one CD8 memory.

Overall study results and limits: Generally, naive subsets came out with larger estimated richness than memory subsets.

As regards this clone: Its antigen is still unknown.

Sequencing was performed with immunoSEQ multiplex PCR; in TCRdb, only in-frame clones are kept and a portion is missing. The sample holds over 1.5 million clones; approximately 98% are singletons and the top ten take roughly 0.45%. The specimen was naive CD4+ T cells sorted from blood. Sample subset: CD45RA+ positively selected. The sequence derives from a man aged 30 to 45 in good health.

Here the CDR3 DNA reads TGTGCCACCAAGGGACTAGCGTGGAGTGGTAGCTCAGATACGCAGTATTTT. This translates into CATKGLAWSGSSDTQYF. The chain links TRBV10-3 to TRBJ2-3, with 10 bases matching TRBD2. From germline, CDR1 is ENHRY and CDR2 SYGVKD. The CDR3 loop spans 17 amino acids. V lost 10 bases, J lost 4 bases, and 17 bases stayed unmatched.